This T cell receptor (beta chain) was retrieved from a study of Ad26.COV2.S vaccination and SARS-CoV-2 variants. Treatment defined: roughly 19 received Ad26.COV2.S at low or high dose, single or two shots; 5 received placebo; per-sample allocation not given. Following the first vaccine or placebo injection, samples were taken on day 63. Profiled with immunoSEQ multiplex PCR; TCRdb holds only in-frame clones, not every one. The sample shows a few hundred thousand clones, roughly 88% of them seen only once. Per the germline V gene, CDR1 is MNHEY and CDR2 is SVGEGT. The CDR3 is made up of 13 amino acids. Trimming cost V 5 bases and J 9 bases, with 11 bases left between them.

The source material was peripheral blood, sampled in a trial of Ad26.COV2.S vaccine versus placebo. The chain recombines TRBV6-2 or TRBV6-3 with TRBJ1-6; no clear D gene. This sequence originates from a person aged 18 to 65 who received the Ad26.COV2.S COVID-19 vaccine or a placebo. CDR3 protein: CASSLEGLSPLHF. CDR3 coding DNA: TGTGCCAGCAGTCTGGAAGGTCTTTCACCCCTCCACTTT.